Following are 5 T cell receptor beta chains from one sample sequenced in a study of beta chain features in type 1 diabetes. Study findings and constraints: Shortening of TCRB CDR3s, moderate but significant, appeared in all four CD4+ subsets of Type 1 diabetes patients.

Isolated RNA was reverse transcribed in full, so expressed TCRB transcripts were sequenced. Profiling relied on immunoSEQ multiplex PCR, and the TCRdb table lists in-frame clones only, not all of them. The repertoire holds hundreds of thousands of clones, with roughly an eighth as singletons. These receptors' targets are unknown. Sequenced: naive CD4+ T cells from blood. Every receptor here comes from a young man with type 1 diabetes.

V is TRBV29-1 and J is TRBJ2-1; D is uncertain. V was shortened by 3 bases and J by 4 bases, with 7 bases between the two germline ends. Germline-derived CDR1 and CDR2 are SQVTM and ANQGSEA. The CDR3 length is 12 residues. The CDR3 spells CSVDPGYNEQFF. CDR3 DNA sequence: TGCAGCGTTGATCCCGGATACAATGAGCAGTTCTTC.

The chain employs TRBV2 and TRBJ1-3, with D maybe TRBD1 (5 bases). The CDR3 loop spans 15 amino acids. Per the germline V gene, CDR1 is SNHLY and CDR2 is FYNNEI. V gave up 7 bases and J gave up 3 bases, with 16 bases separating them. The CDR3 coding sequence is TGTGCCAGCACCCAGCAGGGAGGCTATGGAAACACCATATATTTT. Its translation is CASTQQGGYGNTIYF. Combining the CDR3 with reference TRBV2 and TRBJ1-3 gives the whole variable domain EPEVTQTPSHQVTQMGQEVILRCVPISNHLYFYWYRQILGQKVEFLVSFYNNEISEKSEIFDDQFSVERPDGSNFTLKIRSTKLEDSAMYFCASTQQGGYGNTIYFGEGSWLTVV.

This clone occurred a few times. The CDR3 bases are TGCAGCGTTGGGTTAGGCGGGGTCGCAGATACGCAGTATTTT. Its protein product is CSVGLGGVADTQYF. The rearrangement joins TRBV29-1 to TRBJ2-3; D perhaps matches TRBD2 (6 bases). Germline V CDR1 and CDR2: SQVTM, ANQGSEA. This CDR3 spans 14 amino acids. V gave up 4 bases and J gave up 4 bases, with 15 bases separating them.

The chain recombines TRBV19 with TRBJ1-1; 7 nucleotides align to TRBD1. The trim removed 4 bases at V and 6 bases at J, leaving 11 bases unmatched. The CDR3 consists of 15 residues. Germline V gene lookup returns CDR1 LNHDA and CDR2 SQIVND (reference sequence). This chain's CDR3 is CASSREDRTGPEAFF. The CDR3 DNA reads as TGTGCCAGTAGTAGGGAAGACCGGACAGGCCCTGAAGCTTTCTTT.

The chain links TRBV23-1 to TRBJ1-2; possible D gene TRBD1, 6 bases. TRBV23-1 falls under the ORF class, with uncertain function. CDR3 length: 13 amino acids. V dropped 2 bases and J dropped 7 bases, with 11 bases sitting between them. CDR3 sequence (DNA): TGCGCCAGCAGTCAAGGGGGCGTTGGTGGCTACACCTTC. It translates to CASSQGGVGGYTF.